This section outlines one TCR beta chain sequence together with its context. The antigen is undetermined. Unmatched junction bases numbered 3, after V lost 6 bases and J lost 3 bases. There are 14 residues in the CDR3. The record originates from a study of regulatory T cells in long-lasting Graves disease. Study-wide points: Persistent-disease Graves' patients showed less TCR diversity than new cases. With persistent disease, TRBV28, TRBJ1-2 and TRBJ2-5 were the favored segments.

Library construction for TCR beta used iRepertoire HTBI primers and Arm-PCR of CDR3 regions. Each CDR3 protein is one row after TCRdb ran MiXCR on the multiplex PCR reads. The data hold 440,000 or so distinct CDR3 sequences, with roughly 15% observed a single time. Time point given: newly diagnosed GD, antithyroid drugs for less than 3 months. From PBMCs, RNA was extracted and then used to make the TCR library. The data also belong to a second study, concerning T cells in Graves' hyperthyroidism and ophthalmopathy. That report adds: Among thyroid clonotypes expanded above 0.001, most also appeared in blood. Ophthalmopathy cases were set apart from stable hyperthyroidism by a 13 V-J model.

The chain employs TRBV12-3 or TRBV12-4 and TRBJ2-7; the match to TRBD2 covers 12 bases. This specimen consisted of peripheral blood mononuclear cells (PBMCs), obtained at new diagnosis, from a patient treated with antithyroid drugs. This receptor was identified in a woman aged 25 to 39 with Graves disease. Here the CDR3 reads CASRTTSGSYEQYF. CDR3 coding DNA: TGTGCCAGCAGAACGACTAGCGGGAGCTACGAGCAGTACTTC.